The sample holds a few counts of the clone carrying this TCR beta chain. Clones were read by immunoSEQ multiplex PCR, and TCRdb kept only the in-frame ones, dropping some. The data contain roughly 160,000 clones, roughly 80% of them seen just once; the ten biggest clones take up approximately 11%. This record belongs to a study of blood T cell repertoires in COVID-19. As for the study in general: The cDNA or gDNA used as material had been derived from T cells, B-cell-depleted T cells, or PBMCs.

Everyone who took part was roughly 18 to 90 years old, and they came from 20 to 25 US areas. Cohort allocation depended upon clinical history that participants reported. This sequence was found in a man aged 50 to 59 who had recovered from COVID-19. The sequenced material came from PBMCs or T cells enriched from blood (not recorded which).

The CDR3 here is CASSHRTGNYGYTF. CDR3 DNA sequence: TGTGCCAGCAGTCACCGGACAGGGAACTATGGCTACACCTTC. J is TRBJ1-2 and V is TRBV2; 8 positions match TRBD1. The germline V gene has CDR1 SNHLY and CDR2 FYNNEI. Trimming took 5 bases from V and 2 from J; bases not matched to a gene: 4. The CDR3 is made up of 14 amino acids.